This entry lists 6 T cell receptor beta chains sequenced from one sample in a study of OX40 agonist ivuxolimab in advanced cancers. Clones were read by immunoSEQ multiplex PCR, and TCRdb kept only the in-frame ones, dropping some. The sample lists about 23,000 clones; roughly 71% were seen once. The material sequenced was CD4+ or CD8+ T cells sorted from blood, taken in a trial of the OX40 agonist ivuxolimab. Source of these receptors: an adult with an advanced solid tumor such as melanoma, head and neck, liver or kidney cancer.

The chain has TRBV28 and TRBJ2-2; 9 bases agree with TRBD1. Germline loops: CDR1 MDHEN, CDR2 SYDVKM. J was trimmed by 5 bases and V by 3 bases; bases with no gene match: 4. The CDR3 sequence is 15 residues long. Written as DNA, the CDR3 is TGTGCCAGCAGTTTGGGACAGGGTACGACCGGGGAGCTGTTTTTT. Protein product: CASSLGQGTTGELFF.

The chain has TRBV6-5 and TRBJ1-6; D remains unclear. The CDR3 has 16 residues. The ends were cut back, 2 bases at V and 5 bases at J, with 13 bases in the middle. The germline CDR1 and CDR2 sequences are MNHEY and SVGAGI. The CDR3 sequence is CASSYLPDSDNSPLHF. In DNA, the CDR3 is TGTGCCAGCAGTTACCTCCCGGATTCGGATAATTCACCCCTCCACTTT.

The CDR3 loop is CASSLGRGRYNEQFF. The CDR3 coding sequence is TGTGCCAGCAGCTTAGGCAGGGGCCGGTACAATGAGCAGTTCTTC. The gene calls are TRBV7-3 and TRBJ2-1, with D tentatively TRBD1 (6 bases). V was pared by 2 bases and J by 4 bases, with 12 bases between. The CDR3 runs to 15 residues. The V gene's germline CDR1 is SGHTA and CDR2 FQGTGA.

The chain recombines TRBV7-3 with TRBJ2-7; possible D gene TRBD2, 5 bases. Trimming left V 2 bases short and J 0 bases short, with 11 bases between. CDR1 SGHTA and CDR2 FQGTGA come from the germline V gene. This CDR3 is 15 amino acids long. The CDR3 bases are TGTGCCAGCAGCTTACCCCCGGGGAGCTCCTACGAGCAGTACTTC. This encodes CASSLPPGSSYEQYF.

This sequence joins TRBV25-1 and TRBJ2-7, with 8 nucleotides matching TRBD2. This CDR3 comprises 15 residues. Unmatched junction bases numbered 5, after V lost 4 bases and J lost 0 bases. Germline CDR1 is MGHDK and CDR2 is SYGVNS. CDR3 loop: CASSGREGYSYEQYF. The DNA for the CDR3 is TGTGCCAGCAGTGGACGGGAGGGGTACTCCTACGAGCAGTACTTC.

The chain recombines TRBV28 with TRBJ2-7; 8 nucleotides match TRBD1. There are 13 residues in the CDR3. V lost 6 bases and J lost 6; bases outside the gene matches: 7. Germline CDR1 and CDR2: MDHEN and SYDVKM. CDR3 sequence reads: CASRLDRVAEQYF. DNA for the CDR3: TGTGCCAGCAGGCTGGACAGGGTCGCCGAGCAGTACTTC.